Below, 29 T cell receptor beta chains from the same sample are listed, as sequenced in a study of blood T cell repertoires in COVID-19. Measured with immunoSEQ multiplex PCR; TCRdb has only the in-frame clones, and not every one. The profile shows about 220,000 clones, 75% to 85% of them singletons. Sequenced input: peripheral blood. These receptors were collected from an older woman with COVID-19, enrolled during active disease.

The rearrangement uses TRBV5-6 and TRBJ1-3; D call uncertain. The CDR3 has 15 amino acids. CDR1 is SGHDT, CDR2 YYEEEE, per germline. The V gene lost 4 bases and the J gene lost 4 bases, with 15 bases spanning the gap. CDR3 bases: TGTGCCAGCAGCCTTGGAAACGGGAACGGAAACACCATATATTTT. It is translated as CASSLGNGNGNTIYF.

This sequence joins TRBV5-1 and TRBJ1-6; 9 bases match TRBD1. Losses at the gene ends were 4 bases for V and 13 bases for J; bases not matched to a gene: 18. Per germline, CDR1 SGHRS and CDR2 YFSETQ. The CDR3 runs to 17 residues. The CDR3 sequence: CASSLTLQGAGVRPLHF. CDR3 coding DNA: TGCGCCAGCAGCCTTACTCTACAGGGGGCGGGGGTACGTCCCCTCCACTTT.

V is TRBV5-1 and J is TRBJ1-2, with 7 bases lining up with TRBD1. The ends lost 4 bases at V and 4 bases at J; junction bases unmatched: 7. This CDR3 spans 14 amino acids. CDR1 SGHRS and CDR2 YFSETQ come from the germline V gene. The chain's CDR3 is CASSLGTASYGYTF. The CDR3 DNA reads TGCGCCAGCAGCCTAGGGACAGCCAGCTATGGCTACACCTTC.

The chain employs TRBV6-5 and TRBJ2-7; 7 bases are a match to TRBD2. The germline V gene has CDR1 MNHEY and CDR2 SVGAGI. The CDR3 loop spans 15 amino acids. V shed 7 bases, J shed 1 base, and the junction held 10 bases outside the gene matches. Written as DNA, the CDR3 is TGTGCCAGCATGTCTACCGGACTAGGATCCTACGAGCAGTACTTC. It yields the protein CASMSTGLGSYEQYF.

This chain joins TRBV3-1 (or the pseudogene TRBV3-2) and TRBJ1-4; D is possibly TRBD1 (5 bases). The V gene's germline CDR1 is LGHDT and CDR2 YNNKEL (reference sequence). The V gene lost 5 bases and the J gene lost 4 bases, with 14 bases spanning the gap. This CDR3 comprises 15 residues. The CDR3 region is CASSSNPGGNEKLFF. Here the CDR3 DNA reads TGTGCCAGCAGCTCAAATCCCGGGGGTAATGAAAAACTGTTTTTT.

V usage is TRBV9 and J usage is TRBJ2-5, with a tentative D call TRBD2 (7 bases). CDR1 and CDR2 (germline): SGDLS, YYNGEE. V gave up 2 bases and J gave up 4 bases, with 12 bases separating them. The length of the CDR3 is 14 residues. CDR3 sequence reads: CASSVGGGGETQYF. As DNA, the CDR3 is TGTGCCAGCAGCGTTGGCGGGGGCGGAGAGACCCAGTACTTC.

The chain employs TRBV4-3 and TRBJ2-3; a weak D match, TRBD1 (6 bases). Per the germline V gene, CDR1 is LGHNA and CDR2 is YSLEER. This CDR3 has 19 amino acids. V shed 0 bases and J shed 0 bases, with 19 bases lying between them. The CDR3 sequence: CASSQEGGTPYASTDTQYF. As DNA, the CDR3 is TGCGCCAGCAGCCAAGAAGGTGGGACACCGTACGCTAGCACAGATACGCAGTATTTT.

This clone showed up just once. The chain uses TRBV7-2 and TRBJ2-7; TRBD2 might be the D (6 bases). From germline, CDR1 is SGHTA and CDR2 FQGNSA. Trimming took off 1 base at V and 0 bases at J, with 10 bases between the two ends. This CDR3 has 15 residues. This chain's CDR3 is CASSLGLANSYEQYF. In DNA form, the CDR3 reads TGTGCCAGCAGCTTAGGGCTAGCGAACTCCTACGAGCAGTACTTC.

This chain links TRBV5-1 with TRBJ1-2; 9 nucleotides line up with TRBD1. V lost 3 bases and J lost 4; bases outside the gene matches: 4. The CDR3 length is 14 residues. Germline CDR1 reads SGHRS; CDR2 reads YFSETQ. The CDR3, as DNA: TGCGCCAGCAGCTCGGGACAGGGAGGCTATGGCTACACCTTC. It encodes CASSSGQGGYGYTF.

This clone has more than one count but fewer than ten. CDR3 sequence reads: CASSRGLGTEAFF. The DNA for the CDR3 is TGCGCCAGCTCTAGGGGGCTAGGGACTGAAGCTTTCTTT. The chain is built from TRBV5-1 and TRBJ1-1; 7 positions match TRBD1. Germline CDR1 reads SGHRS; CDR2 reads YFSETQ. The CDR3 is made up of 13 amino acids. The J segment lost 5 bases and the V segment lost 7 bases, leaving 8 bases of the junction unmatched.

The chain links TRBV11-3 to TRBJ2-3, with a possible D match to TRBD1 (6 bases). The CDR3 length is 14 residues. The V end was cut by 4 bases, the J end by 0 bases, with 8 bases between. Per the germline V gene, CDR1 is SGHNT and CDR2 is YENEEA. CDR3 coding DNA: TGTGCCAGCAGCTCAGGGGTTAGCACAGATACGCAGTATTTT. It encodes CASSSGVSTDTQYF.

This chain links TRBV11-3 with TRBJ1-1, with D possibly matching TRBD1 (5 bases). The V end was cut by 1 base, the J end by 1 base, with 10 bases between. Germline CDR1 is SGHNT and CDR2 is YENEEA. This CDR3 region has 15 residues. CDR3 coding DNA: TGTGCCAGCAGCTTAGGGGGAACAGGGAACACTGAAGCTTTCTTT. Its translation is CASSLGGTGNTEAFF.

J is TRBJ1-1 and V is TRBV7-3; D remains ambiguous. Per the germline V gene, CDR1 is SGHTA and CDR2 is FQGTGA. V shed 2 bases and J shed 6 bases, with 13 bases lying between them. The CDR3 spans 14 residues. The CDR3 DNA sequence: TGTGCCAGCAGCTTAGGTTCGGGAGGCGCTGAAGCTTTCTTT. It codes for CASSLGSGGAEAFF.

This chain connects TRBV10-3 to TRBJ2-1; 7 bases agree with TRBD1. The CDR3 spans 16 residues. Germline lookup yields CDR1 ENHRY and CDR2 SYGVKD. The V and J ends lost 4 bases and 1 base, in that order; junction bases with no gene match: 7. The CDR3 nucleotides read TGTGCCATCAGTGCCGCGCCGACAGGGTCCTACAATGAGCAGTTCTTC. Protein product: CAISAAPTGSYNEQFF.

This chain connects TRBV30 to TRBJ2-1, with 9 bases that match TRBD1. Germline CDR1 is GTSNPN and CDR2 is SVGIG (reference sequence). The V and J ends lost 0 bases and 9 bases, in that order; junction bases with no gene match: 9. The CDR3 is made up of 15 amino acids. The CDR3 reads CAWSVGDRGYSEQFF. In nucleotides, the CDR3 is TGTGCCTGGAGTGTAGGTGACAGGGGGTATAGTGAGCAGTTCTTC. Together with reference TRBV30 and TRBJ2-1, the CDR3 gives the full variable domain: SQTIHQWPATLVQPVGSPLSLECTVEGTSNPNLYWYRQAAGRGLQLLFYSVGIGQISSEVPQNLSASRPQDRQFILSSKKLLLSDSGFYLCAWSVGDRGYSEQFFGPGTRLTVL.

V is TRBV7-2 and J is TRBJ2-2, with TRBD1 identical over 9 bases. The CDR3 consists of 17 residues. Losses at the gene ends were 5 bases for V and 2 bases for J; bases not matched to a gene: 9. CDR1 is SGHTA and CDR2 is FQGNSA in the germline V gene. The CDR3 DNA sequence: TGTGCCAGCAGCCGGGGACAGGGTGGGAGTAACACCGGGGAGCTGTTTTTT. Protein product: CASSRGQGGSNTGELFF.

CDR3 nucleotide sequence: TGTGCCAGTAGTGGGACTAGCGGGAGGACCGAGCAGTACTTC. Residues: CASSGTSGRTEQYF. The V gene is TRBV19, the J gene TRBJ2-7; 15 bases agree with TRBD2. V dropped 5 bases and J dropped 6; count of bases not matched to a gene: 2. The V gene's germline CDR1 is LNHDA and CDR2 SQIVND (reference sequence). The CDR3 consists of 14 residues.

The V gene is TRBV5-1, the J gene TRBJ2-7; D is unclear. V lost 2 bases and J 3 bases, leaving 12 bases between the germline ends. CDR1 SGHRS and CDR2 YFSETQ come from the germline V gene. CDR3 length: 14 amino acids. The CDR3: CASSFWATNYEQYF. The CDR3, as DNA: TGCGCCAGCAGCTTCTGGGCAACGAACTACGAGCAGTACTTC.

This clone was found a few times. The gene calls are TRBV11-1 and TRBJ2-1; D gene uncertain. The CDR3 has 11 residues. V was shortened by 3 bases and J by 7 bases, with 4 bases between the two germline ends. Germline CDR1 SGHAT, CDR2 FQDESV (reference sequence). The CDR3 DNA reads as TGTGCCAGCAGCTTCCTGAATGAGCAGTTCTTC. It is translated as CASSFLNEQFF. The full variable domain, with the rest looked up from reference TRBV11-1 and TRBJ2-1, is EAEVAQSPRYKITEKSQAVAFWCDPISGHATLYWYRQILGQGPELLVQFQDESVVDDSQLPKDRFSAERLKGVDSTLKIQPAELGDSAMYLCASSFLNEQFFGPGTRLTVL.

V usage is TRBV5-4 and J usage is TRBJ2-7; 10 bases fit TRBD1. The length of the CDR3 is 17 residues. Trimming cost V 3 bases and J 5 bases; bases outside gene matches: 14. Germline V CDR1 and CDR2: SGHNT, YYREEE (reference sequence). Written as DNA, the CDR3 is TGTGCCAGCAGCTCTTATCCGGGACAGGGGAGTAAAGACGAGCAGTACTTC. Amino acid sequence: CASSSYPGQGSKDEQYF.

The gene calls are TRBV19 and TRBJ1-2, with D hard to call. Germline CDR1 is LNHDA and CDR2 is SQIVND (reference sequence). This CDR3 is 15 amino acids long. The ends were cut back, 4 bases at V and 0 bases at J, with 12 bases in the middle. The CDR3 here is CASSKMTYTNYGYTF. CDR3 bases: TGTGCCAGTAGTAAAATGACATACACTAACTATGGCTACACCTTC. Using reference TRBV19 and TRBJ1-2 for the parts outside the CDR3, the full variable domain is DGGITQSPKYLFRKEGQNVTLSCEQNLNHDAMYWYRQDPGQGLRLIYYSQIVNDFQKGDIAEGYSVSREKKESFPLTVTSAQKNPTAFYLCASSKMTYTNYGYTFGSGTRLTVV.

The count of this clone is one. The genes are TRBV7-8 and TRBJ1-6, with D perhaps matching TRBD1 (5 bases). V lost 4 bases and J lost 6, with 19 bases in between. The CDR3 is made up of 17 amino acids. Germline CDR1 SGHVS, CDR2 FQNEAQ. CDR3 in DNA: TGTGCCAGCAGCTCCACCCTCGGCGGGGGTAGTAATTCACCCCTCCACTTT. Residues: CASSSTLGGGSNSPLHF.

The chain employs TRBV30 and TRBJ1-2; no clear D. CDR1 and CDR2 from the germline V gene are GTSNPN and SVGIG (reference sequence). The CDR3 loop spans 12 amino acids. Trimming pared 5 bases from V and 6 bases from J, leaving 13 bases between. CDR3 sequence (DNA): TGTGCCTGGTCACGTTACGGGGATGGCTACACCTTC. Its translation: CAWSRYGDGYTF.

The chain has TRBV4-2 and TRBJ1-2; 7 bases are a match to TRBD1. Germline CDR1 reads LGHNA; CDR2 reads YNFKEQ. The CDR3 contains 16 residues. After removal of 0 bases from V and 2 bases from J, the junction contained 6 bases not matched to a gene. CDR3 DNA sequence: TGTGCCAGCAGCCAAGAAGTGGGACAGATGAACTATGGCTACACCTTC. It encodes CASSQEVGQMNYGYTF.

The chain recombines TRBV5-1 with TRBJ2-1, with TRBD2 identical over 10 bases. Germline V gene sequence: CDR1 SGHRS, CDR2 YFSETQ. The CDR3 length is 15 residues. V gave up 4 bases and J gave up 7 bases; unmatched junction bases: 8. The CDR3: CASSAASGRVNEQFF. CDR3 DNA: TGCGCCAGCAGCGCGGCCAGCGGGAGGGTAAATGAGCAGTTCTTC. Combining the CDR3 with reference TRBV5-1 and TRBJ2-1 gives the whole variable domain KAGVTQTPRYLIKTRGQQVTLSCSPISGHRSVSWYQQTPGQGLQFLFEYFSETQRNKGNFPGRFSGRQFSNSRSEMNVSTLELGDSALYLCASSAASGRVNEQFFGPGTRLTVL.

The gene calls are TRBV5-6 and TRBJ1-5; 9 bases map to TRBD1. CDR3 length: 15 amino acids. Germline V CDR1 and CDR2: SGHDT, YYEEEE. Trimming cost V 5 bases and J 4 bases; bases outside gene matches: 7. This chain's CDR3 is CASSFYRGRNQPQHF. As DNA, the CDR3 is TGTGCCAGCAGTTTCTACAGGGGGCGTAATCAGCCCCAGCATTTT. The full variable domain, rest sourced from reference TRBV5-6 and TRBJ1-5, is DAGVTQSPTHLIKTRGQQVTLRCSPKSGHDTVSWYQQALGQGPQFIFQYYEEEERQRGNFPDRFSGHQFPNYSSELNVNALLLGDSALYLCASSFYRGRNQPQHFGDGTRLSIL.

The rearrangement uses TRBV25-1 and TRBJ1-1; tentative D call: TRBD1 (6 bases). Germline V gives CDR1 MGHDK, CDR2 SYGVNS. This CDR3 comprises 15 residues. The V end was cut by 4 bases, the J end by 4 bases, with 16 bases between. CDR3 nucleotide sequence: TGTGCCAGCAGTGCCACAGGGTTGGGAAGCACTGAAGCTTTCTTT. It specifies CASSATGLGSTEAFF.

This chain links TRBV11-3 with TRBJ2-1, with 7 nucleotides matching TRBD1. CDR1 is SGHNT, CDR2 YENEEA, per germline. This CDR3 is 16 amino acids long. V was clipped by 5 bases and J by 5 bases; unmatched bases: 12. CDR3 DNA: TGTGCCAGCAGCCCTAGGGATGGGACAGCGGACAATGAGCAGTTCTTC. Protein sequence: CASSPRDGTADNEQFF.

The chain has TRBV5-4 and TRBJ2-4; D remains unclear. The germline V gene has CDR1 SGHNT and CDR2 YYREEE (reference sequence). This CDR3 is 14 amino acids long. V was shortened by 8 bases and J by 0 bases, with 12 bases between the two germline ends. The CDR3 loop reads CASRADLAKNIQYF. The DNA of the CDR3 is TGTGCCAGTAGAGCTGATCTAGCCAAAAACATTCAGTACTTC.